A selection of T cell receptor beta chains follows, all from one sample in a study of regulatory T cells in long-lasting Graves disease. TCRdb reprocessed the multiplex PCR reads via MiXCR and lists one record per CDR3 protein. The sample carries a few hundred thousand distinct CDR3 sequences, around 22% recorded once. The sample consisted of peripheral blood mononuclear cells (PBMCs), taken when the disease was refractory, from a patient treated with antithyroid drugs. The origin of the receptors is a female donor with Graves disease. CDR3s include the opening cysteine and the closing phenylalanine or tryptophan. The order of the fields is CDR3 protein, V gene, J gene.

CSANPLRTGGLETQYF	TRBV20-1	TRBJ2-5
CAIREGGGNQPQHF	TRBV10-3	TRBJ1-5
CASSDGGGQPQHF	TRBV2	TRBJ1-5
CASSQGQGLNGYTF	TRBV11-2	TRBJ1-2
CASSLGRAWEQYF	TRBV2	TRBJ2-7
CASSYRGANTEAFF	TRBV6-2/TRBV6-3	TRBJ1-1
CSARNPLPGAANTGELFF	TRBV20-1	TRBJ2-2
CASSFITNTEAFF	TRBV5-1	TRBJ1-1
CAARGGGTEAFF	TRBV6-1	TRBJ1-1
CASSTQTGPYEQYF	TRBV19	TRBJ2-7
CASSYTGGSTEAFF	TRBV6-2/TRBV6-3	TRBJ1-1
CASSGGTRSDTGELFF	TRBV12-3/TRBV12-4	TRBJ2-2
CASSLMDSGQPQHF	TRBV6-5	TRBJ1-5
CASSPHRGPGTGELFF	TRBV12-3/TRBV12-4	TRBJ2-2
CASSLGGPDTQYF	TRBV7-9	TRBJ2-3
CASSSGVTNEKLFF	TRBV28	TRBJ1-4
CASSLETSGSQETQYF	TRBV7-2	TRBJ2-5
CAWTPLSGGRNTIYF	TRBV30	TRBJ1-3
CASSPLEGSYEQYF	TRBV18	TRBJ2-7
CASSFGTSDEQYF	TRBV28	TRBJ2-7